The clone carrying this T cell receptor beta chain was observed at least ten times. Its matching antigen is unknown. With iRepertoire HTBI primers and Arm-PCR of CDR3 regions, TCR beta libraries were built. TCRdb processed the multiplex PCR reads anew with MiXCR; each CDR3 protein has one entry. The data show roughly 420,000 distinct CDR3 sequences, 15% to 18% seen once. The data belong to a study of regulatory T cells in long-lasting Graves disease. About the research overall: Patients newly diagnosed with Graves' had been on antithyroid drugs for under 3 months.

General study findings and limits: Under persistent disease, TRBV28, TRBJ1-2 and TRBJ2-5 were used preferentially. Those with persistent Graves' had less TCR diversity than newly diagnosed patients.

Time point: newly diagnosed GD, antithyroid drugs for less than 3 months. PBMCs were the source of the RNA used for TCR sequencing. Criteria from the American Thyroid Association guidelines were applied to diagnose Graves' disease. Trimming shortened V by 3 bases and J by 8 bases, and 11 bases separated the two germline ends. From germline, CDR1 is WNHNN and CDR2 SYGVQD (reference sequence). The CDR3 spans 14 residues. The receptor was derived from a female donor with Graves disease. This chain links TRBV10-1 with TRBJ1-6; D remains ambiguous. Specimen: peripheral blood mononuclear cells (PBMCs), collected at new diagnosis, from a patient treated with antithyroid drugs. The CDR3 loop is CASSDQDLYSPLHF. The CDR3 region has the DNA TGCGCCAGCAGTGACCAGGACCTTTATTCACCCCTCCACTTT.